This T cell receptor beta chain was recorded in a study of early T cells in non-severe SARS-CoV-2 infection. Individual cDNA molecules received unique molecular identifiers during library preparation. Via MiXCR, TCRdb re-called the 5' RACE reads, giving one row per CDR3 protein. The sample lists under 75,000 distinct CDR3 sequences, over 10% occurring once. This CDR3 is 15 amino acids long. The ends lost 0 bases at V and 8 bases at J; junction bases unmatched: 7. Per the germline V gene, CDR1 is LGHNA and CDR2 is YNFKEQ. This clonotype was detected ten times or more. This chain links TRBV4-2 with TRBJ2-1; 7 bases match TRBD2. The sample comprised whole blood. This receptor was identified in an adult who was a healthcare worker with PCR-confirmed SARS-CoV-2 infection or an uninfected control (not recorded which). CDR3 coding DNA: TGTGCCAGCAGCCAAGATCAAGCGGGATCGTATGAGCAGTTCTTC. Translation gives CASSQDQAGSYEQFF.